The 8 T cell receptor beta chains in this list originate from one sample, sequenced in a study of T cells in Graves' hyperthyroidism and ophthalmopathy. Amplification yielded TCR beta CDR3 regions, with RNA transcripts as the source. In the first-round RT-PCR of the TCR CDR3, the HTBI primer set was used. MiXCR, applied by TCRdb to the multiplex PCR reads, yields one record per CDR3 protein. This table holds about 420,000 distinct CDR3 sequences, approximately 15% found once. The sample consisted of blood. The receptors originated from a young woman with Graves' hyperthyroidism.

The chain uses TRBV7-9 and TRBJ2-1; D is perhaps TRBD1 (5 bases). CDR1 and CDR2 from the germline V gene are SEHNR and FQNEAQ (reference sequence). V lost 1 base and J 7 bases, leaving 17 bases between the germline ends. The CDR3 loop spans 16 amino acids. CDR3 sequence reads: CASSLESRVIGNEQFF. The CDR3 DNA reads TGTGCCAGCAGCTTAGAAAGCAGGGTGATTGGAAATGAGCAGTTCTTC.

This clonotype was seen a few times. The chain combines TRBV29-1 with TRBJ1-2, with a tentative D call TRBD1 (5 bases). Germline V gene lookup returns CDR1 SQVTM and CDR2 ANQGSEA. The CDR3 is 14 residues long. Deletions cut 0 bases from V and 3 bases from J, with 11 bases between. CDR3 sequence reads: CSVEDIPGYYGYTF. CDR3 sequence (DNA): TGCAGCGTTGAAGATATCCCAGGGTACTATGGCTACACCTTC.

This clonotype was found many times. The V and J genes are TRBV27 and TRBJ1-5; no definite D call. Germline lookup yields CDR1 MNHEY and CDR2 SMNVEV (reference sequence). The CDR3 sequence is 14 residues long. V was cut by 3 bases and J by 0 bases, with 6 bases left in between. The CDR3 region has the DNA TGTGCCAGCAGTTTCTCCAGTAGCAATCAGCCCCAGCATTTT. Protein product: CASSFSSSNQPQHF.

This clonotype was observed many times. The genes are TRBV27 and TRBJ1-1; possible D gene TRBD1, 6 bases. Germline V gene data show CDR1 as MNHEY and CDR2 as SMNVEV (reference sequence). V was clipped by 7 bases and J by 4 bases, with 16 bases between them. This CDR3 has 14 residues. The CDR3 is CASIGVEGGTEAFF. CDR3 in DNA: TGTGCCAGCATTGGAGTCGAAGGGGGCACTGAAGCTTTCTTT.

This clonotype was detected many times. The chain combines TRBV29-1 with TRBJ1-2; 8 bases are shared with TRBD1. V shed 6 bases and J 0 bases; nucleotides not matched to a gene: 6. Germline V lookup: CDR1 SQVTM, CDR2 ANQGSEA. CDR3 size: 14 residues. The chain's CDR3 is CSVGGQGPNYGYTF. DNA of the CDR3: TGCAGCGTCGGAGGACAGGGTCCTAACTATGGCTACACCTTC.

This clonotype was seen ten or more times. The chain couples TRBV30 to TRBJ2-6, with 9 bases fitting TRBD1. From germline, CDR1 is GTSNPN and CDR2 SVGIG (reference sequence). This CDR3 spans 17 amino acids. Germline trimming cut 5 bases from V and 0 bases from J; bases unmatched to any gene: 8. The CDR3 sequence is CAWGGQGSNSGANVLTF. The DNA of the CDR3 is TGTGCCTGGGGCGGACAGGGGTCCAACTCTGGGGCCAACGTCCTGACTTTC. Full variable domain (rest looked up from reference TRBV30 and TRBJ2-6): SQTIHQWPATLVQPVGSPLSLECTVEGTSNPNLYWYRQAAGRGLQLLFYSVGIGQISSEVPQNLSASRPQDRQFILSSKKLLLSDSGFYLCAWGGQGSNSGANVLTFGAGSRLTVL.

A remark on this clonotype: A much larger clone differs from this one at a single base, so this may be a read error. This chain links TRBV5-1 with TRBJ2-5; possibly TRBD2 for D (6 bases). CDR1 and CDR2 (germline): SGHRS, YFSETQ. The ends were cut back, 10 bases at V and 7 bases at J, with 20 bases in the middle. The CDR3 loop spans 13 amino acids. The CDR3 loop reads CAGGVSGEGTQYF. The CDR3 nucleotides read TGCGCCGGCGGGGTGTCAGGAGAAGGGACCCAGTACTTC.

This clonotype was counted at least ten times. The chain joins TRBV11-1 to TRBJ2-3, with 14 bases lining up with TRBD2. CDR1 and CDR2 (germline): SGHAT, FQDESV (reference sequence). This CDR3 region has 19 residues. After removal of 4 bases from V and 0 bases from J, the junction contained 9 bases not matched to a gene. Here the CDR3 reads CASSSRPGLAGESTDTQYF. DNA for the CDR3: TGTGCCAGCAGCTCAAGACCGGGACTAGCGGGGGAAAGCACAGATACGCAGTATTTT. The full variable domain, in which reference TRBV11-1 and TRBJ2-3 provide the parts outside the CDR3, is EAEVAQSPRYKITEKSQAVAFWCDPISGHATLYWYRQILGQGPELLVQFQDESVVDDSQLPKDRFSAERLKGVDSTLKIQPAELGDSAMYLCASSSRPGLAGESTDTQYFGPGTRLTVL.